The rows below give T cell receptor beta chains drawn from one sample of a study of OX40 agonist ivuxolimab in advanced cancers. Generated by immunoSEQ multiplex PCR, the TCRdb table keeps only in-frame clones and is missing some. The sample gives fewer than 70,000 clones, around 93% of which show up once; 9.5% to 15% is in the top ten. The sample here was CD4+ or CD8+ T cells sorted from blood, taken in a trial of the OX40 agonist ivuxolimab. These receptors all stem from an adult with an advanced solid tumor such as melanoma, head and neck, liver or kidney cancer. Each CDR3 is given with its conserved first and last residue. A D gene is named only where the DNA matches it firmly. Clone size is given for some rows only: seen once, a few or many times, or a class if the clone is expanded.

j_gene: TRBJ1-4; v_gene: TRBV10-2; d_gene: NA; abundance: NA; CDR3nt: TGCGCCAGCCGCGACCGGGATGGAGTTAATGAAAAACTGTTTTTT; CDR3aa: CASRDRDGVNEKLFF
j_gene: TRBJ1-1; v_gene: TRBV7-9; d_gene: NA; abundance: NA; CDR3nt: TGTGCCAGCAGCTTATGGGAACTGAACACTGAAGCTTTCTTT; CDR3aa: CASSLWELNTEAFF
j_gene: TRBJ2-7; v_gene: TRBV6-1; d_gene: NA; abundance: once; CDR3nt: TGTGCCAGCAGTGAGAGTCCGGGAGAGGTTATGAACTCCTACGAGCAGTACTTC; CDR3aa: CASSESPGEVMNSYEQYF
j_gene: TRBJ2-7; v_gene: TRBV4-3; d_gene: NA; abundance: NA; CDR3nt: TGCGCCAGCAGCCAGGCAAGGAAAGAAACTGTCGGGCGGAACTTCTACGAGCAGTACTTC; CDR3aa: CASSQARKETVGRNFYEQYF
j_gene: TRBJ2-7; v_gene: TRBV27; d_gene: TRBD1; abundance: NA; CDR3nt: TGTGCCAGCAAGATTCGGACAGGGTCTTACGAGCAGTACTTC; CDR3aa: CASKIRTGSYEQYF
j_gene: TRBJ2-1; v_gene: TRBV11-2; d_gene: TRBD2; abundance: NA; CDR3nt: TGTGCCAGCAGCAGTGCGGGAGCCCCCGGGGATGAGCAGTTCTTC; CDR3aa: CASSSAGAPGDEQFF
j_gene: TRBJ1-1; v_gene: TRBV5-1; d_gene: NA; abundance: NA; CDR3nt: TGCGCCAGCAGCTTGGCCGGAAGTTACACTGAAGCTTTCTTT; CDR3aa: CASSLAGSYTEAFF
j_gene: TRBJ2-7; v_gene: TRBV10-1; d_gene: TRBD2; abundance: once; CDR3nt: TGCGCCAGCAGTGCTCCGACTAGCGGCTTCTCCTACGAGCAGTACTTC; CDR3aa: CASSAPTSGFSYEQYF
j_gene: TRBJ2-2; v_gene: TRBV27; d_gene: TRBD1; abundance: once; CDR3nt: TGTGCCAGCAGAAGGGGGCAGGACACCGGGGAGCTGTTTTTT; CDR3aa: CASRRGQDTGELFF
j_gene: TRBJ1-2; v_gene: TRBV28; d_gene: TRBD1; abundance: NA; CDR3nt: TGTGCCAGCATTAAACCGGGACAGGGATCTGGCTACACCTTC; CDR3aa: CASIKPGQGSGYTF
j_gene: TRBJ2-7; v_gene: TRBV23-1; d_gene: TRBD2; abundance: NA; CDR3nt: TGCGCCAGCTCCACCCTCTGGGGGGGTAGCTCCTACGAGCAGTACTTC; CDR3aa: CASSTLWGGSSYEQYF
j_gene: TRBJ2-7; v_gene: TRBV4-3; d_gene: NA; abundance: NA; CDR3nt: TGCGCCAGCAGCCAAGACCACGAGCAGTACTTC; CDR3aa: CASSQDHEQYF
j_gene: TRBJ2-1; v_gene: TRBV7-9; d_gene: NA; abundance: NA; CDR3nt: TGTGCCAGCAGCTCGGAGTTGTTCTACAATGAGCAGTTCTTC; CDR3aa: CASSSELFYNEQFF
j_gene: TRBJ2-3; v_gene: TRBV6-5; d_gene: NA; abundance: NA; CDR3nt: TGTGCCAGCAGCCATACGCGTGGCGGAGATACGCAGTATTTT; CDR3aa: CASSHTRGGDTQYF
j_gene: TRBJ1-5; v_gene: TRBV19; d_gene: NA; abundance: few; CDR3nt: TGTGCCAGTAGTATTCCTTGGGACCCAAATCAGCCCCAGCATTTT; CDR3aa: CASSIPWDPNQPQHF
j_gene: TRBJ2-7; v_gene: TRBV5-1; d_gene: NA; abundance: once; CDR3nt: TGCGCCAGCAGGAACCTGATTGGCGCTTCCTCCTACGAGCAGTACTTC; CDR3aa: CASRNLIGASSYEQYF
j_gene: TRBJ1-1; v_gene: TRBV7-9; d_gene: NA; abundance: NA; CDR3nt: TGTGCCAGCAGCGCCGGCACTGAAGCTTTCTTT; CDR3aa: CASSAGTEAFF
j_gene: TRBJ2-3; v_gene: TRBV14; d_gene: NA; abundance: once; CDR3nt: TGTGCCAGCAGCCAAGAGCGAGGGAGCACAGATACGCAGTATTTT; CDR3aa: CASSQERGSTDTQYF
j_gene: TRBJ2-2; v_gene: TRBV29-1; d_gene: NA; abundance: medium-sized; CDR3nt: TGCAGCGTGGGGGGGAACACCGGGGAGCTGTTTTTT; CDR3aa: CSVGGNTGELFF
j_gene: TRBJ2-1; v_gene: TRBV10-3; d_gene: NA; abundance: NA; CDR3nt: TGTGCCATCAGTCAATTGGGATCCTACAATGAGCAGTTCTTC; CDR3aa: CAISQLGSYNEQFF
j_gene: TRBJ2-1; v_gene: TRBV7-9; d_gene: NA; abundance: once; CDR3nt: TGTGCCAGCAGCTTTCGCAGGGGCTTAAGGGAGAATGAGCAGTTCTTC; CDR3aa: CASSFRRGLRENEQFF
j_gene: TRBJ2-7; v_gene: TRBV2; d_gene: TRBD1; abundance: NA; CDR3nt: TGTGCCAGCAGGGTGGACAGGGGACCTACTTCCTACGAGCAGTACTTC; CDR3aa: CASRVDRGPTSYEQYF
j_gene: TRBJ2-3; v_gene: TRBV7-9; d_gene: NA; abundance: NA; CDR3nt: TGTGCCAGCAGCACTACTAGTGTTACGCAGTATTTT; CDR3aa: CASSTTSVTQYF
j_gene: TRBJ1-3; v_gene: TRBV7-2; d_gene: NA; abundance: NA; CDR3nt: TGTGCCAGCAGCCCCTACGCTAACTCTGGAAACACCATATATTTT; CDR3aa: CASSPYANSGNTIYF
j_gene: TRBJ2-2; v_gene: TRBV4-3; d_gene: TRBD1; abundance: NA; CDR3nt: TGCGCCAGCAGCCAAGATCAGGGGACAGGGCCCACCGGGGAGCTGTTTTTT; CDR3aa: CASSQDQGTGPTGELFF
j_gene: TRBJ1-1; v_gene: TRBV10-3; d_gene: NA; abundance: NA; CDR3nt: TGTGCCATCAGTGATTGGCAGGTGGGGGACACTGAAGCTTTCTTT; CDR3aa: CAISDWQVGDTEAFF
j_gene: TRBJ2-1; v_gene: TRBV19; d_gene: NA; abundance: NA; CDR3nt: TGTGCCAGCACGCAGGGGTTTGAGCAGTTCTTC; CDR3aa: CASTQGFEQFF
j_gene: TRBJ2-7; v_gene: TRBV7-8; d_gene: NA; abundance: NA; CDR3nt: TGTGCCAGCAGCTTAGGTCAATACATCGAGCAGTACTTC; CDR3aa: CASSLGQYIEQYF
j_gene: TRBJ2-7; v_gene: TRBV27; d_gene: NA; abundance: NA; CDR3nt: TGTGCCAGCAGTTTTGGAGGGGGGGTAGCCTACGAGCAGTACTTC; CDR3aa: CASSFGGGVAYEQYF
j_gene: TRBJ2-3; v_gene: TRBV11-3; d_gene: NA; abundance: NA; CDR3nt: TGTGCCAGCAGCCCCATTCAAGGGGCGGATACGCAGTATTTT; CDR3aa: CASSPIQGADTQYF
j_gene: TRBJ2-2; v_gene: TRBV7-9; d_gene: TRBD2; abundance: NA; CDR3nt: TGTGCCAGCAATAAGCACCAGCGGGAGGAAGGGGAGCTGTTTTTT; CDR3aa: CASNKHQREEGELFF
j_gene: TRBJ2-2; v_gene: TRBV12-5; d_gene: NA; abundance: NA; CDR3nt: TGTGCTAGTGGTTTGTTAATTGGACAGCCCTACACCGGGGAGCTGTTTTTT; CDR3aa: CASGLLIGQPYTGELFF
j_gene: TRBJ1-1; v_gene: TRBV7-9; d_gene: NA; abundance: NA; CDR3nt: TGTGCCAGCAGCTTACCTACGAGGAACACTGAAGCTTTCTTT; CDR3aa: CASSLPTRNTEAFF
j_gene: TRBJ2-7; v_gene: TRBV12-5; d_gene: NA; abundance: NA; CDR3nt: TGTGCTAGTGGTTCATCCTTTATTAGCTCCTACGAGCAGTACTTC; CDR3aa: CASGSSFISSYEQYF
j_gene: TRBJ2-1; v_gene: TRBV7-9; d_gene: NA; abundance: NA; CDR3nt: TGTGCCAGCAGCTTAGTGGAGGTTGGGAATGAGCAGTTCTTC; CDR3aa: CASSLVEVGNEQFF
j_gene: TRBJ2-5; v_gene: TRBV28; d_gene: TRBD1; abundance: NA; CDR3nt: TGTGCCAGCAGTCAATACAGGGGACGCCAAGAGACCCAGTACTTC; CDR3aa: CASSQYRGRQETQYF
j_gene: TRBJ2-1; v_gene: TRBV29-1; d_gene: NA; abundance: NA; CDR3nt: TGCAGCGTTGTTGGAACTCAGGAAGGCAATGAGCAGTTCTTC; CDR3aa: CSVVGTQEGNEQFF
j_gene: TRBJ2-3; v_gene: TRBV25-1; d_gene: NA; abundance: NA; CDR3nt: TGTGCCAGCAGTGAGTGGGGCACAGATACGCAGTATTTT; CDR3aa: CASSEWGTDTQYF
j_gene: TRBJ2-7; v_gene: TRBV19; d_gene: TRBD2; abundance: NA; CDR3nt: TGTGCCAGTAGACCTAGCGGTAGCTCCTACGAGCAGTACTTC; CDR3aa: CASRPSGSSYEQYF
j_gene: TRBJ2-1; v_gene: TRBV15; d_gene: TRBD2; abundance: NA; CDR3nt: TGTGCCACCAGCAGAGAAGCGGGGTCCTACAATGAGCAGTTCTTC; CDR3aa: CATSREAGSYNEQFF
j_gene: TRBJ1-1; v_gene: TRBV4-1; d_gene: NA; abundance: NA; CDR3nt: TGCGCCAGCAGCCAAGAGATTCCTTTAAACACTGAAGCTTTCTTT; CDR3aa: CASSQEIPLNTEAFF
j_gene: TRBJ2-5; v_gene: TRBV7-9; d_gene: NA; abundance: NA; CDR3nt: TGTGCCAGCAGCTTTCCGACAGTAGCCACAGAAGAGACCCAGTACTTC; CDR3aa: CASSFPTVATEETQYF
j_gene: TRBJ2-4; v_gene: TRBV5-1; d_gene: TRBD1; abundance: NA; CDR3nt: TGCGCCAGCAGCTTGGACCCCGGGACAGGCGACGAGGCCAAAAACATTCAGTACTTC; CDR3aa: CASSLDPGTGDEAKNIQYF
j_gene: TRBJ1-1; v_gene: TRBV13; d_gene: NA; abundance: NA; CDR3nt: TGTGCCAGCAGCTTACTTGCACGGGGTTCGAACACTGAAGCTTTCTTT; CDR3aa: CASSLLARGSNTEAFF
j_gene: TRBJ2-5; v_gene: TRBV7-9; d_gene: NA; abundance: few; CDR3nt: TGTGCCAGCAGCTTGTCGGAAGGCCTCCGGGAGACCCAGTACTTC; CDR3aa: CASSLSEGLRETQYF
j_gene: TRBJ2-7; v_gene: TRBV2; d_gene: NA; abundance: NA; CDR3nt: TGTGCCAGCAGTGAACTATCAGGGGAAGGTTTTCACGAGCAGTACTTC; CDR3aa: CASSELSGEGFHEQYF
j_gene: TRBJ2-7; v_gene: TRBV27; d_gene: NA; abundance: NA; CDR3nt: TGTGCCAGCAGTTTCTTGGGTCTTTGGATCTACGAGCAGTACTTC; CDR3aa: CASSFLGLWIYEQYF
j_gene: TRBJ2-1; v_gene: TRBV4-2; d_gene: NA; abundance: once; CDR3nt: TGTGCCAGCAGCCAAGATTGGGGGTCTGAGCAGTTCTTC; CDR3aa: CASSQDWGSEQFF